This TCR beta chain was identified during a study of CD8+CD57+ T cells in acquired aplastic anemia (dated by TCRdb to the late 2010s). Background on the whole study: On average, sorted CD4+ and CD8+ cells yielded 3 to 4 ug of extracted DNA, with a range of roughly 0.18 to 30 ug. For healthy donor samples, the average read count was roughly 9.9 million for CD4+ cells and 11 million to 13 million for CD8+ cells.

Overall results and qualifications from the work: Roughly 30 CD8+ CDR3 sequences were shared between patients and controls but appeared highly expressed in patients and within their immunodominant clones. Patients and healthy controls showed no significant difference in CD8+ Simpson's diversity (P=0.060).

TCR repertoires of sorted CD4+ and CD8+ blood T cells from severe aplastic anemia patients and healthy subjects were deep-sequenced in the study. Ficoll-Paque density gradient centrifugation was used to isolate peripheral blood mononuclear cells. Before DNA extraction, CD4+ and CD8+ T cells were sorted with FACS or magnetic beads. TCR beta VDJ combination and CDR3 sequence profiling used genomic DNA as the template. An Illumina HiSeq 2000 was used for TCR repertoire sequencing. Regarding the original processing steps: TRBV/TRBJ rearrangement plots, CDR3 size and DJ length profiles, and Simpson's diversity index were used to evaluate the repertoires. Whichever DNA sequence was most abundant in the deep sequencing data was defined as the immunodominant clone. CDR3 amino acid sequences were screened for sharing across subjects and compared with published repertoires and the VDJdb database. TCRdb itself trimmed the public reads at Q25 with fastp, ran MiXCR and retained productive beta chains. Every distinct CDR3 protein forms one entry, paired with its most common genes and DNA. The V and J calls shown here were made by TCRdb, not taken from the authors' results. This sample gives hundreds of thousands of distinct CDR3 sequences in total; roughly 64% of them show up just once. The top ten clones comprise 4% of the sample.

About this clonotype itself: The target of this receptor is not known. The conserved final phenylalanine or tryptophan is absent from the CDR3, which likely points to a read error. The DNA is omitted, as the CDR3 cannot be located on it reliably, and the CDR3 follows TCRdb's listing.

The CDR3 is 13 amino acids in total, end residues counted. CDR1 and CDR2, looked up from the germline V gene, are SGDLS and YYNGEE. The sample comprised sorted CD4+, CD8+, or CD8+CD57+ T cells (not recorded which) from PBMCs. This TCR came from a human donor in good health, serving as a control. The rearrangement joined TRBV9 to TRBJ1-2. The CDR3: CASSLYEGSQYFV.